Following are 30 T cell receptor beta chains from one sample sequenced in a study of Tregs in tolerant kidney transplant recipients. The assay was immunoSEQ multiplex PCR, and TCRdb's table has in-frame clones only and misses some. The sample has hundreds of thousands of clones; approximately 84% are singletons. Material for sequencing was CD4+ T cells from blood. These TCRs come from a human donor in good health.

Regarding this clone: The junction departs from germline at one end; a sequencing error may be responsible. The chain has TRBV6-1 and TRBJ2-1; D is possibly TRBD1 (6 bases). This CDR3 region has 13 residues. CDR1 MNHNS and CDR2 SASEGT come from the germline V gene. In DNA form, the CDR3 reads TGTGCCAGCCGTGACCCGGGCAGGGGCGAGCAGTTCTTC. Translated: CASRDPGRGEQFF.

This chain uses TRBV28 with TRBJ1-2; unclear D gene. There are 11 residues in the CDR3. Trimming removed 6 bases at V and 8 bases at J, with 10 bases between. Germline V gene lookup returns CDR1 MDHEN and CDR2 SYDVKM. The DNA of the CDR3 is TGTGCCAGCAGGACCAATACGGGCTACACCTTC. Encoded protein: CASRTNTGYTF.

The chain links TRBV30 to TRBJ2-2; D unclear. The CDR3 length is 12 residues. Trimming pared 6 bases from V and 4 bases from J, leaving 9 bases between. The germline V gene has CDR1 GTSNPN and CDR2 SVGIG (reference sequence). The CDR3 DNA is TGTGCCTGTAGGCGAGGCACCGGGGAGCTGTTTTTT. This encodes CACRRGTGELFF.

With respect to this clone: At one boundary the junction diverges from the germline segment, which might be a read error. In the same sample, other DNA sequences code for this CDR3. This chain links TRBV5-1 with TRBJ2-3; D is possibly TRBD1 or TRBD2 (5 bases each). The CDR3 covers 14 residues. The germline CDR1 and CDR2 sequences are SGHRS and YFSETQ. CDR3: CASSLGGLTDTQYF. In DNA, the CDR3 is TGCGCCAGCAGCTTAGGCGGGCTGACAGATACGCAGTACTTT. The whole variable domain, remainder taken from reference TRBV5-1 and TRBJ2-3, is KAGVTQTPRYLIKTRGQQVTLSCSPISGHRSVSWYQQTPGQGLQFLFEYFSETQRNKGNFPGRFSGRQFSNSRSEMNVSTLELGDSALYLCASSLGGLTDTQYFGPGTRLTVL.

This clone occurred once. The V gene is TRBV7-3, the J gene TRBJ2-7, with no clear D. With 1 base removed from V and 5 bases from J, the gap between germline ends came to 12 bases. The CDR3 runs 14 residues. Germline CDR1 SGHTA, CDR2 FQGTGA. The CDR3 coding sequence is TGTGCCAGCAGCTTAAGGCGAGTAAAGCACGAGCAGTACTTC. Residues: CASSLRRVKHEQYF.

The chain has TRBV9 and TRBJ1-3, with D possibly being TRBD1 (6 bases). This CDR3 region has 15 residues. The V and J ends lost 2 bases and 2 bases respectively, with 11 bases between them. CDR1 and CDR2 (germline): SGDLS, YYNGEE. CDR3 in DNA: TGTGCCAGCAGCGTCAGGGGCAGGGCTGGAAACACCATATATTTT. Residues: CASSVRGRAGNTIYF.

V and J are TRBV7-2 and TRBJ2-5; 9 nucleotides line up with TRBD1. The CDR3 is 14 amino acids. The J segment lost 1 base and the V segment lost 5 bases, leaving 2 bases of the junction unmatched. From germline, CDR1 is SGHTA and CDR2 FQGNSA. This CDR3 is CASSPGQGQETQYF. The CDR3 DNA follows: TGTGCCAGCAGCCCGGGACAGGGCCAAGAGACCCAGTACTTC.

The chain carries TRBV5-8 and TRBJ1-2; D remains unclear. Germline assignment: CDR1 SGHTS and CDR2 YDEGEE. V was clipped by 4 bases and J by 8 bases, with 15 bases between them. The CDR3 length is 13 residues. The CDR3 protein is CASSPAGLGGYTF. The DNA for the CDR3 is TGTGCCAGCAGCCCCGCCGGTCTTGGGGGCTACACCTTC.

CDR3 loop: CASSAQTPGLATTGELFF. For the CDR3, the DNA is TGTGCCAGCAGCGCACAAACCCCGGGACTAGCGACCACCGGGGAGCTGTTTTTT. V and J are TRBV9 and TRBJ2-2; 10 positions match TRBD2. Germline-derived CDR1 and CDR2 are SGDLS and YYNGEE. The CDR3 contains 18 residues. Germline trimming cut 3 bases from V and 4 bases from J; bases unmatched to any gene: 12.

This rearrangement joins TRBV18 to TRBJ1-1; D is perhaps TRBD1 (5 bases). The V gene's germline CDR1 is KGHSH and CDR2 LQKENI. CDR3 length: 15 residues. The V gene lost 4 bases and the J gene lost 4 bases, with 16 bases spanning the gap. CDR3 loop: CASSQTGGIGTEAFF. CDR3 bases: TGTGCCAGCTCACAAACCGGGGGGATAGGCACTGAAGCTTTCTTT.

The count of this clone is one. The chain recombines TRBV4-2 with TRBJ2-7; 9 bases agree with TRBD2. The CDR3 is made up of 17 amino acids. The germline CDR1 and CDR2 sequences are LGHNA and YNFKEQ. Germline trimming cut 6 bases from V and 3 bases from J; bases unmatched to any gene: 15. In nucleotides, the CDR3 is TGTGCCAGCAGTTACGGACTAGCGAGCGGGGTATACTACGAGCAGTACTTC. Translating gives CASSYGLASGVYYEQYF.

The J gene is TRBJ2-2, the V gene TRBV11-3; weak D call: TRBD1 (6 bases). This CDR3 is built from 16 residues. Trimming removed 5 bases at V and 3 bases at J, with 16 bases between. Per the germline V gene, CDR1 is SGHNT and CDR2 is YENEEA. The DNA of the CDR3 is TGTGCCAGCAGCCAAGGGGGTCGGAGAGACACCGGGGAGCTGTTTTTT. Translated: CASSQGGRRDTGELFF.

The chain couples TRBV6-5 to TRBJ2-4; 7 bases are shared with TRBD1. The CDR3 contains 15 residues. Germline V gives CDR1 MNHEY, CDR2 SVGAGI. V dropped 6 bases and J dropped 2; count of bases not matched to a gene: 7. Here the CDR3 reads CASRPDRAPKNIQYF. The CDR3 nucleotides read TGTGCCAGCAGACCAGACAGGGCCCCCAAAAACATTCAGTACTTC.

This clone has more than one count but fewer than ten. This sequence joins TRBV6-5 and TRBJ1-2, with no clear D. CDR1 and CDR2 (germline): MNHEY, SVGAGI. This CDR3 is built from 13 residues. V was clipped by 1 base and J by 2 bases, with 5 bases between them. The CDR3 protein is CASSYLQNYGYTF. DNA for the CDR3: TGTGCCAGCAGTTACTTACAGAACTATGGCTACACCTTC.

The chain recombines TRBV6-1 with TRBJ2-7; D is ambiguous. CDR3 length: 12 amino acids. Germline V lookup: CDR1 MNHNS, CDR2 SASEGT. The V end was cut by 5 bases, the J end by 1 base, with 6 bases between. The CDR3 region has the DNA TGTGCCAGCAGTCCCGCGTCCTACGAGCAGTACTTC. This encodes CASSPASYEQYF.

V is TRBV2 and J is TRBJ1-1; D is uncertain. Trimming cost V 6 bases and J 1 base, with 12 bases left between them. Per germline, CDR1 SNHLY and CDR2 FYNNEI. The CDR3 totals 14 residues. The CDR3 region is CASRNGSGNTEAFF. The DNA for the CDR3 is TGTGCCAGCAGAAATGGGTCAGGGAACACTGAAGCTTTCTTT. Full variable domain (remainder filled in from reference TRBV2 and TRBJ1-1): EPEVTQTPSHQVTQMGQEVILRCVPISNHLYFYWYRQILGQKVEFLVSFYNNEISEKSEIFDDQFSVERPDGSNFTLKIRSTKLEDSAMYFCASRNGSGNTEAFFGQGTRLTVV.

This clone is a singleton in its sample. The chain is built from TRBV18 and TRBJ2-2; D is ambiguous. Trimming shortened V by 3 bases and J by 6 bases, and 5 bases separated the two germline ends. The CDR3 is made up of 12 amino acids. CDR1 is KGHSH and CDR2 is LQKENI in the germline V gene. This chain's CDR3 is CASSPPSGELFF. The CDR3 nucleotides read TGTGCCAGCTCACCCCCGTCCGGGGAGCTGTTTTTT.

This chain connects TRBV7-3 to TRBJ1-1, with 7 bases lining up with TRBD1. The CDR3 covers 16 residues. The J segment lost 1 base and the V segment lost 3 bases, leaving 8 bases of the junction unmatched. The germline gives CDR1 SGHTA, CDR2 FQGTGA. Here the CDR3 reads CASSFGNRGRNTEAFF. The CDR3 bases are TGTGCCAGCAGCTTTGGGAACAGGGGCCGGAACACTGAAGCTTTCTTT. Drawing the rest from reference TRBV7-3 and TRBJ1-1, the complete variable domain is GAGVSQTPSNKVTEKGKYVELRCDPISGHTALYWYRQSLGQGPEFLIYFQGTGAADDSGLPNDRFFAVRPEGSVSTLKIQRTERGDSAVYLCASSFGNRGRNTEAFFGQGTRLTVV.

The chain couples TRBV7-6 to TRBJ2-1, with 11 bases lining up with TRBD2. Germline V gene lookup returns CDR1 SGHVS and CDR2 FNYEAQ. The CDR3 is 15 amino acids. V shed 1 base and J 8 bases; nucleotides not matched to a gene: 4. The CDR3 region is CASSLDSGRAYEQFF. The CDR3 coding sequence is TGTGCCAGCAGCTTAGATAGCGGGAGGGCCTATGAGCAGTTCTTC.

V and J are TRBV5-8 and TRBJ1-1; no definite D call. Trimming left V 7 bases short and J 1 base short, with 14 bases between. CDR3 length equals 14 residues. CDR1 and CDR2 (germline): SGHTS, YDEGEE. In DNA, the CDR3 is TGTGCCAGCCGGACGAAGGCATGGAACACTGAAGCTTTCTTT. Translating gives CASRTKAWNTEAFF.

The chain uses TRBV5-6 and TRBJ2-5; D remains ambiguous. Trimming cost V 1 base and J 8 bases, with 6 bases left between them. The germline V gene has CDR1 SGHDT and CDR2 YYEEEE. There are 11 residues in the CDR3. CDR3 region: CASSLRQTQYF. The CDR3 nucleotides are TGTGCCAGCAGCTTGCGACAAACCCAGTACTTC. Full variable domain (missing parts from reference TRBV5-6 and TRBJ2-5): DAGVTQSPTHLIKTRGQQVTLRCSPKSGHDTVSWYQQALGQGPQFIFQYYEEEERQRGNFPDRFSGHQFPNYSSELNVNALLLGDSALYLCASSLRQTQYFGPGTRLLVL.

The genes are TRBV11-3 and TRBJ2-3; TRBD2 matches at 7 bases. CDR1 is SGHNT, CDR2 YENEEA, per germline. CDR3 length equals 15 residues. V shed 5 bases, J shed 5 bases, and the junction held 10 bases outside the gene matches. The CDR3 is CASSSFGGTGDTQYF. CDR3 in DNA: TGTGCCAGCAGCAGCTTCGGGGGGACGGGAGATACGCAGTATTTT.

V and J are TRBV4-1 and TRBJ2-7; no firm D call. This CDR3 comprises 14 residues. Trimming removed 1 base at V and 3 bases at J, with 10 bases between. Looked up from germline, CDR1 is MGHRA and CDR2 is YSYEKL. The CDR3 region has the DNA TGCGCCAGCAGCCAAGGACACGTGAACTACGAGCAGTACTTC. Protein product: CASSQGHVNYEQYF.

The V call is TRBV14, the J call TRBJ1-2, with D possibly matching TRBD1 (5 bases). Germline V gene sequence: CDR1 SGHDN, CDR2 FVKESK. The CDR3 is 16 amino acids. V gave up 1 base and J gave up 0 bases, with 12 bases separating them. CDR3 loop: CASSQGGRGTNYGYTF. The CDR3 nucleotides are TGTGCCAGCAGCCAAGGGGGTAGGGGAACTAACTATGGCTACACCTTC.

The CDR3 sequence is CASSYVSRSYEQYF. Here the CDR3 DNA reads TGCGCCAGCAGCTACGTATCCCGGTCCTACGAGCAGTACTTC. The chain employs TRBV5-1 and TRBJ2-7; D gene unclear. There are 14 residues in the CDR3. The V end was cut by 3 bases, the J end by 1 base, with 11 bases between. Germline V gene lookup returns CDR1 SGHRS and CDR2 YFSETQ.

J is TRBJ2-3 and V is TRBV4-2; 11 nucleotides match TRBD2. The J segment lost 1 base and the V segment lost 1 base, leaving 4 bases of the junction unmatched. Looked up from germline, CDR1 is LGHNA and CDR2 is YNFKEQ. The length of the CDR3 is 17 residues. CDR3 sequence: CASSQATSGVGTDTQYF. CDR3 in DNA: TGTGCCAGCAGCCAAGCGACTAGCGGGGTTGGCACAGATACGCAGTATTTT.

The chain has TRBV18 and TRBJ2-7, with D possibly TRBD1 on 6 matching bases. The V end lost 5 bases, the J end lost 5 bases, and 19 bases lay between the germline ends. The CDR3 sequence is 15 residues long. Germline CDR1 KGHSH, CDR2 LQKENI. The CDR3 DNA reads as TGTGCCAGCTCATCTACAGGGTCCTTTAACGACGAGCAGTACTTC. Protein product: CASSSTGSFNDEQYF.

This clone is a singleton in its sample. The CDR3 here is CASSQEGGQPNSGNTIYF. DNA for the CDR3: TGTGCCAGCAGCCAAGAGGGGGGACAGCCAAACTCTGGAAACACCATATATTTT. The chain employs TRBV4-2 and TRBJ1-3, with TRBD1 matching over 7 bases. V lost 0 bases to trimming and J lost 0 bases; unmatched junction nucleotides: 8. The germline CDR1 and CDR2 sequences are LGHNA and YNFKEQ. The CDR3 has 18 amino acids.

V is TRBV30 and J is TRBJ2-1, with D possibly being TRBD1 or TRBD2 (5 bases each). The CDR3 sequence is 17 residues long. V was trimmed by 5 bases and J by 9 bases, leaving 29 bases between them. CDR1 and CDR2 (germline): GTSNPN, SVGIG (reference sequence). This CDR3 reads CAWGDQWGGLRSGEQFF. The CDR3 DNA sequence: TGTGCCTGGGGGGACCAATGGGGCGGACTCAGGTCGGGTGAGCAGTTCTTC.

The V gene is TRBV5-1, the J gene TRBJ1-6; D unclear. Germline CDR1 is SGHRS and CDR2 is YFSETQ. The germline V and J ends were trimmed by 1 base and 7 bases, with 9 bases remaining between them. The CDR3 sequence is 14 residues long. The CDR3 DNA follows: TGCGCCAGCAGCTTGAACGTTGCGAATTCACCCCTCCACTTT. This gives the protein CASSLNVANSPLHF. Variable domain in full (rest from reference TRBV5-1 and TRBJ1-6): KAGVTQTPRYLIKTRGQQVTLSCSPISGHRSVSWYQQTPGQGLQFLFEYFSETQRNKGNFPGRFSGRQFSNSRSEMNVSTLELGDSALYLCASSLNVANSPLHFGNGTRLTVT.